Here is one T cell receptor beta chain with its context. Its target is unknown. This sample is drawn from a study of T cell responses to AZD1222 COVID-19 vaccine. Study-level results: Nearly half of the spike-specific TCRs reportedly recognize variant regions that carry no mutations. There were repertoire samples only from the period after the peak T cell response. Females made up more of the donors, who were largely white British, and clonal diversity may have come out too low. The span of vaccine-associated CD4 TCRs extended across spike, with dominance at 160-218 and 743-854.

V was pared by 4 bases and J by 3 bases, with 16 bases between. Per germline, CDR1 SGHKS and CDR2 YYEKEE (reference sequence). CDR3 length: 15 residues. Here immunoSEQ multiplex PCR was the method, and the copy in TCRdb shows in-frame clones only, minus some. Found here are 80,000 to 100,000 clones, around 90% of them singletons; the top ten hold about 12%. The material sequenced was peripheral blood, taken on day 0 of AZD1222 vaccination. The origin of this receptor is an adult in good health. V and J are TRBV5-5 and TRBJ1-1; tentatively, D is TRBD1 (6 bases). The CDR3 nucleotides read TGTGCCAGCAGCCCAGGGGAAGGGCCGGACACTGAAGCTTTCTTT. As protein: CASSPGEGPDTEAFF.